These T cell receptor beta chains were read from a single sample in a study of Graves' ophthalmopathy and Graves' hyperthyroidism. Via MiXCR, TCRdb re-called the multiplex PCR reads, giving one row per CDR3 protein. The profile covers around 660,000 distinct CDR3 sequences, with about 40% appearing a single time and over 2.5% taken by the ten largest. The sequencing input was peripheral blood. Source of these receptors: an adult man with Graves' ophthalmopathy. Each CDR3 is given with its conserved first and last residue. A D gene is named only where the DNA matches it firmly. Clone sizes are given selectively: once, few, many, or a class where the clone is expanded.

V gene	J gene	clone size	D gene	CDR3 length	CDR3 protein	CDR3 DNA
TRBV5-1	TRBJ1-6	many	TRBD1	15	CASSRWDRGSSPLHF	TGCGCCAGCAGCCGGTGGGACAGGGGCTCCTCACCCCTCCACTTT
TRBV12-3/TRBV12-4	TRBJ1-5	many	.	13	CASSFGENQPQHF	TGTGCCAGCAGTTTTGGGGAGAATCAGCCCCAGCATTTT
TRBV4-3	TRBJ2-7	few	TRBD1	15	CASSQNQGAAYEQYF	TGCGCCAGCAGCCAGAATCAGGGGGCCGCCTACGAGCAGTACTTC
TRBV7-9	TRBJ1-3	many	.	15	CASSLGPISGNTIYF	TGTGCCAGCAGCTTAGGTCCGATCTCTGGAAACACCATATATTTT
TRBV7-2	TRBJ2-7	many	.	15	CASSLGRRSSYEQYF	TGTGCCAGCAGCTTAGGCCGGAGGAGCTCCTACGAGCAGTACTTC
TRBV19	TRBJ2-5	few	TRBD1	13	CASSITGGETQYF	TGTGCCAGTAGTATAACAGGGGGAGAGACCCAGTACTTC
TRBV3-1	TRBJ1-5	.	TRBD1	16	CASSQDIGTGLQPQHF	TGTGCCAGCAGCCAAGATATCGGGACAGGGTTACAGCCCCAGCATTTT
TRBV11-1	TRBJ2-5	once	.	14	CASSLLDGEETQYF	TGTGCCAGCAGCTTACTAGACGGAGAAGAGACCCAGTACTTC
TRBV19	TRBJ2-7	few	TRBD1	18	CASSIGPGQPASLYEQYF	TGTGCCAGTAGTATAGGACCGGGACAGCCCGCATCGCTCTACGAGCAGTACTTC
TRBV12-5	TRBJ1-1	many	.	13	CASGRQDITEAFF	TGTGCTAGTGGCAGACAGGACATCACTGAAGCTTTCTTT
TRBV6-1	TRBJ1-6	few	.	13	CASSAEKNSPLHF	TGTGCCAGCAGTGCAGAGAAAAATTCACCCCTCCACTTT
TRBV12-3/TRBV12-4	TRBJ2-7	few	.	14	CASSLRHGTYEQYF	TGTGCCAGCAGTTTAAGACATGGAACCTACGAGCAGTACTTC
TRBV7-9	TRBJ2-7	.	TRBD1	15	CASGVEGQGLYEQYF	TGTGCCAGCGGCGTTGAAGGACAGGGCCTCTACGAGCAGTACTTC
TRBV14	TRBJ2-7	few	.	15	CASSQDLFPKNEQYF	TGTGCCAGCAGCCAAGATCTCTTCCCGAAAAACGAGCAGTACTTC
TRBV20-1	TRBJ1-5	.	.	13	CSARGTPDRPQHF	TGCAGTGCTAGGGGGACCCCAGATCGGCCCCAGCATTTT
TRBV29-1	TRBJ1-1	once	.	13	CSAEGGGDTEAFF	TGCAGCGCTGAGGGGGGAGGGGACACTGAAGCTTTCTTT
TRBV7-8	TRBJ2-7	many	.	13	CASSPVESYEQYF	TGTGCCAGCAGCCCGGTCGAATCCTACGAGCAGTACTTC
TRBV7-8	TRBJ1-1	many	.	14	CASSPINGGTEAFF	TGTGCCAGCAGCCCGATAAACGGGGGCACTGAAGCTTTCTTT
TRBV29-1	TRBJ2-2	many	TRBD2	17	CSVGGRTSVPLTGELFF	TGCAGCGTGGGGGGGAGGACTAGCGTCCCGTTAACCGGGGAGCTGTTTTTT
TRBV12-3/TRBV12-4	TRBJ2-7	.	.	13	CASGTPSSYEQYF	TGTGCCAGCGGGACCCCAAGCTCCTACGAGCAGTACTTC
TRBV20-1	TRBJ1-2	many	TRBD1	12	CSAGTGEDGYTF	TGCAGTGCCGGGACAGGCGAAGATGGCTACACCTTC
TRBV7-9	TRBJ2-2	.	.	17	CASSFGGFAGKTGELFF	TGTGCTAGCAGCTTCGGAGGCTTTGCGGGGAAAACCGGGGAGCTGTTTTTT
TRBV5-1	TRBJ2-7	many	.	15	CASSLEGSGFGEQYF	TGCGCCAGCAGCTTGGAAGGATCCGGTTTTGGCGAGCAGTACTTC
TRBV10-3	TRBJ2-3	few	TRBD1	13	CAIKGQFTDTQYF	TGTGCCATCAAGGGACAGTTCACAGATACGCAGTATTTT
TRBV20-1	TRBJ1-4	many	.	12	CSANDGGEKLFF	TGCAGTGCTAACGACGGTGGGGAAAAACTGTTTTTT
TRBV20-1	TRBJ2-7	many	.	16	CSARPQGWVSWDEQYF	TGCAGTGCTAGGCCCCAGGGGTGGGTTAGCTGGGACGAGCAGTACTTC
TRBV10-3	TRBJ1-1	many	TRBD1	14	CAMGTGGRNTEAFF	TGTGCCATGGGGACAGGGGGCAGGAACACTGAAGCTTTCTTT
TRBV10-3	TRBJ2-3	.	TRBD2	16	CAISEWTSGRPDTQYF	TGTGCCATCAGTGAGTGGACTAGCGGGAGGCCAGATACGCAGTATTTT
TRBV7-2	TRBJ2-3	.	.	14	CASSLGHSTDTQYF	TGTGCCAGCAGCTTGGGACATAGCACAGATACGCAGTATTTT
TRBV9	TRBJ2-7	few	.	17	CASSDHPGVAETYEQYF	TGTGCCAGCAGCGACCACCCGGGGGTAGCGGAGACCTACGAGCAGTACTTC
TRBV10-2	TRBJ1-2	.	.	15	CASSVRTEANYGYTF	TGCGCCAGCAGTGTCCGGACGGAAGCTAACTATGGCTACACCTTC
TRBV5-1	TRBJ1-6	few	.	15	CASSLAGDYYSPLHF	TGCGCCAGCAGCTTGGCAGGGGATTATTATTCACCCCTCCACTTT
TRBV6-1	TRBJ1-2	.	.	12	CASRTQGPGYTF	TGTGCCAGCAGAACCCAGGGGCCTGGCTACACCTTC
TRBV25-1	TRBJ1-5	.	.	14	CASSLSGRAQPRHF	TGTGCCAGCAGTTTATCTGGGCGGGCCCAGCCCCGGCATTTT
TRBV7-2	TRBJ2-3	.	TRBD2	15	CASRRRTSGSDTQYF	TGTGCCAGCAGACGACGGACTAGCGGGAGTGATACGCAGTATTTT
TRBV30	TRBJ2-7	.	.	12	CAWGRGTYEQYF	TGTGCCTGGGGGAGAGGGACGTACGAGCAGTACTTC
TRBV15	TRBJ2-6	few	TRBD2	17	CATSRVAGDSGANVLTF	TGTGCCACCAGCAGAGTAGCGGGTGACTCTGGGGCCAACGTCCTGACTTTC
TRBV10-3	TRBJ1-2	many	.	15	CAISEGMGRNNGYTF	TGTGCCATCAGTGAGGGTATGGGCAGGAATAATGGCTACACCTTC
TRBV10-3	TRBJ2-3	.	.	13	CAISELGRDTQYF	TGTGCCATCAGTGAGTTAGGGAGAGATACGCAGTATTTT